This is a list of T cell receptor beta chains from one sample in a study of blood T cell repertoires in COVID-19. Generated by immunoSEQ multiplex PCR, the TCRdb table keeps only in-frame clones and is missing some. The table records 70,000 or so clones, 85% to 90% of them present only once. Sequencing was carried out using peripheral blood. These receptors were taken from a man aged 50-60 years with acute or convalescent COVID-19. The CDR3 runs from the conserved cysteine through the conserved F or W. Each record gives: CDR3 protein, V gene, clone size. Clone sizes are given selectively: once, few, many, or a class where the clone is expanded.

CDR3 protein: CAWDTGPNQPQHF; V gene: TRBV30; clone size: -
CDR3 protein: CASTIRGGSYNEQFF; V gene: TRBV5-1; clone size: -
CDR3 protein: CASSLAGTSGGSSYNEQFF; V gene: TRBV5-1; clone size: -
CDR3 protein: CAISVTSGRTNEQFF; V gene: TRBV10-3; clone size: -
CDR3 protein: CASSVEGSGDQHF; V gene: TRBV9; clone size: once
CDR3 protein: CASSQELSWAGSNPGDEQFF; V gene: TRBV14; clone size: -
CDR3 protein: CASSPGLTPTGELFF; V gene: TRBV18; clone size: -
CDR3 protein: CSASLAGGTGELFF; V gene: TRBV20-1; clone size: -
CDR3 protein: CASSQDSGSGGSHRNEQFF; V gene: TRBV3-1/TRBV3-2; clone size: -
CDR3 protein: CASSKGQVTDTQYF; V gene: TRBV6-5; clone size: -
CDR3 protein: CASSLDSYNSPLHF; V gene: TRBV7-9; clone size: -
CDR3 protein: CGSGGVGNAEAFF; V gene: TRBV15; clone size: -
CDR3 protein: CASSAGQWGWDQYF; V gene: TRBV2; clone size: -
CDR3 protein: CAISGELDYGYTF; V gene: TRBV10-3; clone size: -